This T cell receptor beta chain was sequenced in a study of blood T cells in healthy people across ages. The CDR3 consists of 15 residues. V was clipped by 1 base and J by 0 bases, with 7 bases between them. Germline CDR1 and CDR2: MGHRA and YSYEKL. In this sample, this clonotype turned up a few times. For the second PCR, which ran for roughly 7 to 11 cycles, a sample-barcoded 5' primer and a J-beta primer mix were used. TCRdb recomputed calls from the 5' RACE reads with MiXCR, one row per CDR3 protein. In the table there are about 970,000 distinct CDR3 sequences, 45% to 60% of which are singletons. The people who gave samples were healthy Caucasians from Russia, aged about 6 to 100. Every sample had a minimum of 6 million PBMCs isolated.

The receptor was isolated from a woman aged 60-75 years in good health. Sequenced material: blood. The gene calls are TRBV4-1 and TRBJ2-4, with unresolved D. The CDR3 sequence is CASSQAVLAKNIQYF. The CDR3 nucleotides are TGCGCCAGCAGCCAAGCAGTTCTAGCCAAAAACATTCAGTACTTC.